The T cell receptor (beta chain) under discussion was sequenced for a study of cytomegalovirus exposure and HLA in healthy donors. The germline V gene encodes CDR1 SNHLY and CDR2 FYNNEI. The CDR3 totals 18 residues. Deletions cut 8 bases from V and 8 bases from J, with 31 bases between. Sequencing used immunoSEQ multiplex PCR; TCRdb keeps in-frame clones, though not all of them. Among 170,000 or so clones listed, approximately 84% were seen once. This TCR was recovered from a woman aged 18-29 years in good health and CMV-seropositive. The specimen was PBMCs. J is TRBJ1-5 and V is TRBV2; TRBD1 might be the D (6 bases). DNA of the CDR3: TGTGCCAGCGTACTATCCGGGACAAGGGACCTTTTGGGCAAGCCCCAGCATTTT. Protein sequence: CASVLSGTRDLLGKPQHF.